This TCR beta chain is from a study of read filtering for tumor transcriptome and immune sequencing. At the level of the study: TCR-mapped reads were about 3.5 to 11 million with IR-seq versus roughly 80 to 1,300 with RNA-seq.

Sampling of bone marrow took place during active disease in every patient. The library was built from around 380 ng RNA with molecular barcoded adaptors for alpha/delta and beta/gamma chains. TCRdb redid the calling of the reads with MiXCR, one entry per CDR3 protein. The sample lists more than 30,000 distinct CDR3 sequences, around 18% occurring once. Findings of the study overall: In IR-seq, single-read clonotypes were about 80% of clonotypes but around 3.2% of reads. Correlation between methods rose after single-read clonotypes were removed.

V was trimmed by 2 bases and J by 1 base, leaving 9 bases between them. This CDR3 has 14 residues. Germline V lookup: CDR1 SGHVS, CDR2 FNYEAQ. Of note for this clonotype: As yet, its antigen is unknown.

The genes are TRBV7-6 and TRBJ2-7, with D hard to call. The sequenced sample consisted of a population of CD138-negative cells sorted from bone marrow. This sequence originates from a donor at least 40 years old with multiple myeloma. CDR3 sequence reads: CASSLTDDSYEQYF. The CDR3, as DNA: TGTGCCAGCAGCTTAACGGACGATTCCTACGAGCAGTACTTC.